This T cell receptor beta chain emerged from a study of T-cell reconstitution after alpha-beta-depleted transplantation in children (dated by TCRdb to the mid-2010s). Regarding the study in general: Using TCR repertoire profiling, the study quantitatively followed how T-cell immune reconstitution unfolded in children after TCRalphabeta/CD19-depleted allogeneic hematopoietic cell transplantation.

To note about this clonotype: No cognate antigen has been identified for it. Base qualities are not recorded, but no much larger clone differs from it by a single base.

The CDR3 spans 15 residues, from the cysteine through the phenylalanine. The CDR3 DNA has 45 bases and is translated from base 1. CDR1 is given as MNHNS and CDR2 as SASEGT, both from the germline V gene. Trimming takes 4 bases off V and 5 bases off J; junction bases not matched to a gene: 7. The library was obtained by PCR. Sequencer: Illumina HiSeq 2500. To normalize quantification of the TCRbeta repertoire, the TCR libraries were built with molecular barcoding that relied on unique molecular identifiers. Using fastp at Q25 and MiXCR, TCRdb reprocessed the public reads and kept productive beta chains. Each record represents a unique CDR3 protein, reported with the most common genes and DNA among its rows. This sample gives some 520,000 distinct CDR3 sequences in total; 30% to 35% of them show up just once. The ten top clones hold 2% to 2.5% of the sample.

This chain is built from TRBV6-1 and TRBJ2-2; 7 of the junction bases match TRBD2. This TCR was recovered from a human donor who donated a stem cell graft to a child with aplastic anemia. The source was PBMCs from the stem cell graft donor, collected from the stem cell graft. CDR3 reads: CASSASGLITGELFF. At the DNA level, the sequence is TGTGCCAGCAGTGCTTCGGGACTAATAACCGGGGAGCTGTTTTTT.